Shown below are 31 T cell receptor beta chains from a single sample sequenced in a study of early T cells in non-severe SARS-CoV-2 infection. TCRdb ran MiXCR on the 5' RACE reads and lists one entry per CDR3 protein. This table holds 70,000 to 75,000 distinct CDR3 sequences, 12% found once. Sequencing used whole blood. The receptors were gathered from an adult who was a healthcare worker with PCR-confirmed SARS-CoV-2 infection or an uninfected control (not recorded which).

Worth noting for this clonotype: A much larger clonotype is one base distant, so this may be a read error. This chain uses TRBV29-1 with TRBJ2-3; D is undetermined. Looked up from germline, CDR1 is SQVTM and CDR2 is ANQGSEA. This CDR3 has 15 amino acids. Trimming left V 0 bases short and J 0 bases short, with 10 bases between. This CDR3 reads CSVEDCGASTDTQYF. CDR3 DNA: TGCAGCGTTGAAGATTGTGGAGCTAGCACAGATACGCAGTATTTT.

CDR3 amino acids: CASSPLTSGSGNEQFF. The CDR3 coding sequence is TGTGCCAGCAGTCCCTTGACTAGCGGGAGCGGGAATGAGCAGTTCTTC. This chain uses TRBV27 with TRBJ2-1; 12 bases align to TRBD2. The trim removed 5 bases at V and 7 bases at J, leaving 9 bases unmatched. The CDR3 sequence is 16 residues long. Germline CDR1 and CDR2: MNHEY and SMNVEV (reference sequence).

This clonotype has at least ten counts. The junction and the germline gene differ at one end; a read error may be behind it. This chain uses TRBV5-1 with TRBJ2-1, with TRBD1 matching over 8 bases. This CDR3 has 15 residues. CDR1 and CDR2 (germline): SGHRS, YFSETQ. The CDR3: CASSFEAGGLRLRLF. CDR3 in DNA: TGCGCCAGCAGCTTCGAGGCAGGGGGCTTAAGGTTGCGGCTCTTC.

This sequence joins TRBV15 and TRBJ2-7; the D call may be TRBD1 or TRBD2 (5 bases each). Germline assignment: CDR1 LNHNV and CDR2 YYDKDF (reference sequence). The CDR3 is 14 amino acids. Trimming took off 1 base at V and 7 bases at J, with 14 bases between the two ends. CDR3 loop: CATSRVGALGEQYF. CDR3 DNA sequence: TGTGCCACCAGCAGAGTCGGGGCGCTAGGGGAGCAGTACTTC.

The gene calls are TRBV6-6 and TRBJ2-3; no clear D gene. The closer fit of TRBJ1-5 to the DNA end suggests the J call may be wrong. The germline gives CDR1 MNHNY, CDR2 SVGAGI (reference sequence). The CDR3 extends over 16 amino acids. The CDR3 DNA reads TGTGCCAGCAGTATTCTAGCGGGAGGCTCCACAGATACGCAGCATTTT. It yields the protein CASSILAGGSTDTQHF.

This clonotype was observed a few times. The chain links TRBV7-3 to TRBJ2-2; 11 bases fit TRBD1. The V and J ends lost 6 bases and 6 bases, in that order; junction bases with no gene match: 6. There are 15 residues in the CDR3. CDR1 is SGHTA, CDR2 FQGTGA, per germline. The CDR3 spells CASRPGQGAPGELFF. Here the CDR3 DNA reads TGTGCCAGCAGACCTGGACAGGGGGCGCCCGGGGAGCTGTTTTTT.

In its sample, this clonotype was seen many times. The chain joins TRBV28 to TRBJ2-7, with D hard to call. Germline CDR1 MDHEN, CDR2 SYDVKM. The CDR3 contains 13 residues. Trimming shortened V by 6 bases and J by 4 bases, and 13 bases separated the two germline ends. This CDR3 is CASSLLGRYEQYF. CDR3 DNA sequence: TGTGCCAGCAGCTTGTTGGGCCGGTACGAGCAGTACTTC.

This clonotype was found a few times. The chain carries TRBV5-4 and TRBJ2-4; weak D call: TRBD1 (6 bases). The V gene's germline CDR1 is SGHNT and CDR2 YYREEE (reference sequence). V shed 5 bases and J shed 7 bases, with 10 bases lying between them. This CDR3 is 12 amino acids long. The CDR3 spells CASSRDNNIQYF. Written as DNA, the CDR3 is TGTGCCAGCAGTCGGGACAACAACATTCAGTACTTC. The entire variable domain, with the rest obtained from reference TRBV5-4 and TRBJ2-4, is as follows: ETGVTQSPTHLIKTRGQQVTLRCSSQSGHNTVSWYQQALGQGPQFIFQYYREEENGRGNFPPRFSGLQFPNYSSELNVNALELDDSALYLCASSRDNNIQYFGAGTRLSVL.

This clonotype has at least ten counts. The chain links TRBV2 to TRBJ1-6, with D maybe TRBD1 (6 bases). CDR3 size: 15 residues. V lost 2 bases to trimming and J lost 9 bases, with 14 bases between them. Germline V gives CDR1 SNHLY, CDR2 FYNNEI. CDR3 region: CASSERGTGLSPLHF. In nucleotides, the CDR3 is TGTGCCAGCAGTGAAAGAGGAACAGGGCTTTCACCCCTCCACTTT.

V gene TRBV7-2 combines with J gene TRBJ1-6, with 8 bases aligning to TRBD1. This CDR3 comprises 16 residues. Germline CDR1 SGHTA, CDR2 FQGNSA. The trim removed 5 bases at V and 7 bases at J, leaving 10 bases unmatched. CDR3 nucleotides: TGTGCCAGCAGCCCGCAGGGGGCTTTATCCAATTCACCCCTCCACTTT. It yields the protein CASSPQGALSNSPLHF.

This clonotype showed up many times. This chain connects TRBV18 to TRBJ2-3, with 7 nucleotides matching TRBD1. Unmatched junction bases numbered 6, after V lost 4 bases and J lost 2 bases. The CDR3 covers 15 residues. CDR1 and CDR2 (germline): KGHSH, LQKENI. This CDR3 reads CASSRQGPDTDTQYF. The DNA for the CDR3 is TGTGCCAGCTCACGACAGGGCCCAGACACAGATACGCAGTATTTT.

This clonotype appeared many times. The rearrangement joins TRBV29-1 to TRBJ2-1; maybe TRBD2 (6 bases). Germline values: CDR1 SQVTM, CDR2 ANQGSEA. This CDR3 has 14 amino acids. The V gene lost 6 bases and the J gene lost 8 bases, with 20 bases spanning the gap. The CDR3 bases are TGCAGCGTCGAAACAGGAGGGACTGGGGATGAGCAGTTCTTC. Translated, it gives CSVETGGTGDEQFF.

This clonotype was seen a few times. The CDR3 is CASSEFNGPYEQYF. The CDR3 region has the DNA TGTGCCAGCAGTGAATTTAACGGTCCCTACGAGCAGTACTTC. The chain uses TRBV6-1 and TRBJ2-7; no clear D gene. The CDR3 extends over 14 amino acids. Germline V gene data show CDR1 as MNHNS and CDR2 as SASEGT. Trimming cost V 2 bases and J 2 bases, with 10 bases left between them.

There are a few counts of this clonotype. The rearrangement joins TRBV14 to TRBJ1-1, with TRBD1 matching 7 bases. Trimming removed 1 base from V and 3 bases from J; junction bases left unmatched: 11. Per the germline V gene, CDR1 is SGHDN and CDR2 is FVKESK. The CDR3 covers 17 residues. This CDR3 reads CASSQGRGGFRDTEAFF. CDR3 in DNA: TGTGCCAGCAGCCAAGGTAGAGGGGGCTTTCGGGACACTGAAGCTTTCTTT.

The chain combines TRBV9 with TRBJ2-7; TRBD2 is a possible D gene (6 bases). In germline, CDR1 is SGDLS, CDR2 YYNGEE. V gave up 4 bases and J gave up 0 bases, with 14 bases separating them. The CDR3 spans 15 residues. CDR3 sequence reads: CASSPGRLSSYEQYF. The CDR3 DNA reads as TGTGCCAGCAGCCCGGGGAGGTTAAGCTCCTACGAGCAGTACTTC. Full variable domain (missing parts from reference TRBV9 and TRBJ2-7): DSGVTQTPKHLITATGQRVTLRCSPRSGDLSVYWYQQSLDQGLQFLIQYYNGEERAKGNILERFSAQQFPDLHSELNLSSLELGDSALYFCASSPGRLSSYEQYFGPGTRLTVT.

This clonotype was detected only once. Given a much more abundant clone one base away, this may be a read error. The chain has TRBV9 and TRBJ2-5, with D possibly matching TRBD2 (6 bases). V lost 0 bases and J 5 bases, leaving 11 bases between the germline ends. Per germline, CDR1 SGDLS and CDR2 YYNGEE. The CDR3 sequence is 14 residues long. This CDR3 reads CASSVVGLRETQYF. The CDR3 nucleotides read TGTGCCAGCAGCGTAGTGGGACTTCGGGAGACCCAGTACTTC. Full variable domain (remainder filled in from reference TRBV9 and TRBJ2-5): DSGVTQTPKHLITATGQRVTLRCSPRSGDLSVYWYQQSLDQGLQFLIQYYNGEERAKGNILERFSAQQFPDLHSELNLSSLELGDSALYFCASSVVGLRETQYFGPGTRLLVL.

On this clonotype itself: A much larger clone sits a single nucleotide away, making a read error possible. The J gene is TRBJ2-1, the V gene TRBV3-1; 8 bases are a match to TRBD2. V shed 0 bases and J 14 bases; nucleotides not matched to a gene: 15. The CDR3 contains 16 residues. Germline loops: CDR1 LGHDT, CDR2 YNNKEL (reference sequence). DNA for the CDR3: TGTGCCAGCAGCCAAGATGTAGTAGCGGGAAGAAGTGGCGAGTTCTTC. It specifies CASSQDVVAGRSGEFF.

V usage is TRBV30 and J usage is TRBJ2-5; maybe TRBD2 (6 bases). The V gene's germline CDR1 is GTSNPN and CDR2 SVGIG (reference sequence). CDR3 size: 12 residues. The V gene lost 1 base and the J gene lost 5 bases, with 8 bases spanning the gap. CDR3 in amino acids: CAWSAGGETQYF. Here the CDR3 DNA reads TGTGCCTGGAGTGCTGGGGGGGAGACCCAGTACTTC.

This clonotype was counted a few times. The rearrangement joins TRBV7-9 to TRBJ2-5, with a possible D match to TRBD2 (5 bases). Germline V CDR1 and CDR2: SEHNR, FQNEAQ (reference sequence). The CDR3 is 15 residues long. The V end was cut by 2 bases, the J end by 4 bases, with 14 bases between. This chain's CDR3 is CASSLFSGNGETQYF. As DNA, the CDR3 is TGTGCCAGCAGCTTATTTTCGGGGAACGGAGAGACCCAGTACTTC.

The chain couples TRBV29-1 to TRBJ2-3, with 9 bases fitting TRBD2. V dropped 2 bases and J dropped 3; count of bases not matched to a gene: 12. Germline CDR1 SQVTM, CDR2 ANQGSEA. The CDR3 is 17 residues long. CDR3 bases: TGCAGCGTTGAATCGGGCGGGAGGGCCCGAAGGACAGATACGCAGTATTTT. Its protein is CSVESGGRARRTDTQYF.

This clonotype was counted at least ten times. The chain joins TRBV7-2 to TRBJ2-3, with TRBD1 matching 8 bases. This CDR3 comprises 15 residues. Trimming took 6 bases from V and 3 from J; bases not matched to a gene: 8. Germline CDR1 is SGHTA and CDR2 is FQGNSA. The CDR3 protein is CASRGQGRFTDTQYF. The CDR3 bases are TGTGCCAGCAGAGGACAGGGTCGTTTTACAGATACGCAGTATTTT.

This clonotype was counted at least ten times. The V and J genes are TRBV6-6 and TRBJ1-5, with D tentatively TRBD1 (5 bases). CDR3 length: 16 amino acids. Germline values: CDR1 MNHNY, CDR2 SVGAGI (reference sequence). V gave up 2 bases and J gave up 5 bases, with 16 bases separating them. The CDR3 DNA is TGTGCCAGCAGTTACGTTCGGGGAAGGGGTCATCAGCCCCAGCATTTT. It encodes CASSYVRGRGHQPQHF.

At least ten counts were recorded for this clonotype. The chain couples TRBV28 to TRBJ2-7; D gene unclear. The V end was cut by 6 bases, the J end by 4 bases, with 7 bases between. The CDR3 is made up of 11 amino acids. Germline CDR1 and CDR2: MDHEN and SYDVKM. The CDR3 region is CASSLAYEQYF. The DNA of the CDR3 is TGTGCCAGCAGCTTGGCTTACGAGCAGTACTTC.

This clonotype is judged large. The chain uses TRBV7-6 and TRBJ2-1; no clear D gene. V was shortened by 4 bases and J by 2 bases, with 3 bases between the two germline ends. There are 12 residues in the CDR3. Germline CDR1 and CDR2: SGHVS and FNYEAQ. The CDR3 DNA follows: TGTGCCAGCAGCTCGACCTACAATGAGCAGTTCTTC. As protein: CASSSTYNEQFF.

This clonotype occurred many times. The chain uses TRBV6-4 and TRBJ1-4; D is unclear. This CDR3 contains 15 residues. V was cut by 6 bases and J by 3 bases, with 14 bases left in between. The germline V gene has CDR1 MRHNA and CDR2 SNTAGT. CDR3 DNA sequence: TGTGCCAGCAGGAGAACGGAGCGGCCTAATGAAAAACTGTTTTTT. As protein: CASRRTERPNEKLFF.

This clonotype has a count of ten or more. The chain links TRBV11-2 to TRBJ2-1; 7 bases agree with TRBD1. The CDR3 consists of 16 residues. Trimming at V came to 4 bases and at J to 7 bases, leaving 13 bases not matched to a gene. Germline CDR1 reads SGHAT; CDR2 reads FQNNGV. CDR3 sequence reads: CASSSPLQGSRNEQFF. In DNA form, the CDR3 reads TGTGCCAGCAGCTCCCCCTTACAGGGGTCAAGGAATGAGCAGTTCTTC.

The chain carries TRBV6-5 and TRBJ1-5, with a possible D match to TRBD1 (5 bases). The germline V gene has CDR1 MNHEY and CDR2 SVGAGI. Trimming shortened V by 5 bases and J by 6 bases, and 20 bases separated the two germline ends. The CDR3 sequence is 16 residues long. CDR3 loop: CASSLSSAGRGQPQHF. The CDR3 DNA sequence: TGTGCCAGCAGTCTTTCTTCGGCAGGGCGGGGTCAGCCCCAGCATTTT.

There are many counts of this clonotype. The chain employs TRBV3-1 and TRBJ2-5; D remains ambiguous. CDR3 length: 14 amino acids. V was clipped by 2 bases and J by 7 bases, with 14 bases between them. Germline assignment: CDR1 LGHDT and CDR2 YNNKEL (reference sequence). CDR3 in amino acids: CASSQPGHSGTQYF. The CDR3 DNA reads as TGTGCCAGCAGCCAACCTGGCCATTCGGGGACCCAGTACTTC.

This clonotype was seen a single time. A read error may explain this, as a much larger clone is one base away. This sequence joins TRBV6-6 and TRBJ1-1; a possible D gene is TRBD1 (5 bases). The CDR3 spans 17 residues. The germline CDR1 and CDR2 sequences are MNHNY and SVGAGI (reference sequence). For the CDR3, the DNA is TGTGCCAGCATTCAAAGGGGCGGTCGTGGGGGTGGCACTGAAACTTTCTTT. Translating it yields CASIQRGGRGGGTETFF.

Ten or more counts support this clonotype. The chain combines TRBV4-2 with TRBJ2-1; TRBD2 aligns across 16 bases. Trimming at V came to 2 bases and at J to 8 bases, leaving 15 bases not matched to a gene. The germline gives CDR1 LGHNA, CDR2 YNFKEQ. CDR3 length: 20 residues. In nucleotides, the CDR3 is TGTGCCAGCAGCCAAATACTAGGGACTAGCGGGAGGGCCAGTTGGGATGAGCAGTTCTTC. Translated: CASSQILGTSGRASWDEQFF.

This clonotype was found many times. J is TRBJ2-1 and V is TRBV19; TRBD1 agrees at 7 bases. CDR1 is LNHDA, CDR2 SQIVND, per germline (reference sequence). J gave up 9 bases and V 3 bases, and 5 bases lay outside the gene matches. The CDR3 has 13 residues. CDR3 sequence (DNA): TGTGCCAGTAGTATCGACAGGGTTGGTGAGCAGTTCTTC. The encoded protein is CASSIDRVGEQFF.